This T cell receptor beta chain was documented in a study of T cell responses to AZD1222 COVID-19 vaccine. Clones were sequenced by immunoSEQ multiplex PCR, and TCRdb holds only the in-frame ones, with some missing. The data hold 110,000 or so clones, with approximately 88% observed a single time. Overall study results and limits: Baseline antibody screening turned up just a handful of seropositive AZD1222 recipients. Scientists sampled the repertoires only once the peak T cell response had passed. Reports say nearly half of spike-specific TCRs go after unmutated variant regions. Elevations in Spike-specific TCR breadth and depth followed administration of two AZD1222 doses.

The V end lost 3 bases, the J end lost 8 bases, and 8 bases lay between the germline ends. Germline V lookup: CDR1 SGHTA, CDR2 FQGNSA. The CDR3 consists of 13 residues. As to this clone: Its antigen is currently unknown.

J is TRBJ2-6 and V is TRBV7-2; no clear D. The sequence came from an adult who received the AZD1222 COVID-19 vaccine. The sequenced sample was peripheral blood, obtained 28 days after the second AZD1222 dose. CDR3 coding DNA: TGTGCCAGCAGCTTGTGGGGTTCCAACGTCCTGACTTTC. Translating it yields CASSLWGSNVLTF.